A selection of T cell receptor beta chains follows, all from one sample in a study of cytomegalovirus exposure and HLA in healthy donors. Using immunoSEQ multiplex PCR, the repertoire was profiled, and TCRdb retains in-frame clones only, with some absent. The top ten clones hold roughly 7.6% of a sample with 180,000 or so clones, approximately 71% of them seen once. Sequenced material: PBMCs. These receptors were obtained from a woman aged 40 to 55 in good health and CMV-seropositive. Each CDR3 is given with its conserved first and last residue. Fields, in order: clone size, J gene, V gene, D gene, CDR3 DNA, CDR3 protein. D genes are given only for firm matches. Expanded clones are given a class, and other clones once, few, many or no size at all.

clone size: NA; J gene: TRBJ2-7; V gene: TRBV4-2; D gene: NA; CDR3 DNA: TGTGCCAGCAGCCAAGACTGGGCGGAGGAATACGAGCAGTACTTC; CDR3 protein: CASSQDWAEEYEQYF
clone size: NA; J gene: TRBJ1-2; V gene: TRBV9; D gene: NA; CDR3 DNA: TGTGCCAGCAGTATTGGGGGCTCTGAGAACTATGGCTACACCTTC; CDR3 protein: CASSIGGSENYGYTF
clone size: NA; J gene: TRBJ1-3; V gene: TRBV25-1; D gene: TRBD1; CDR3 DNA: TGTGCCAGCAGTTCACCTCGGACAGGGATAACTGGAAACACCATATATTTT; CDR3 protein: CASSSPRTGITGNTIYF
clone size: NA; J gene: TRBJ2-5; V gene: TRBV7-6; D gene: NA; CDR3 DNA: TGTGCCAGCAGCATTCCGGTCGGGACACAAGAGACCCAGTACTTC; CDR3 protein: CASSIPVGTQETQYF
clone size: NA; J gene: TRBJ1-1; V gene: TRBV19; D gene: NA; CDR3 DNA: TGTGCCAGTAGTCCCCAGAGCGGGGCACCGGGGACTGAAGCTTTCTTT; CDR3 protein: CASSPQSGAPGTEAFF
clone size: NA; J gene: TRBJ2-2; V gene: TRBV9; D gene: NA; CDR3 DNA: TGTGCCAGCAGCGGGTCGGTTGCCGGGGAGCTGTTTTTT; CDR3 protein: CASSGSVAGELFF
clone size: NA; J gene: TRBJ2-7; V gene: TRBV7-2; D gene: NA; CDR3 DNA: TGTGCCAGCAGGGAAGGTATAGCGGAAGCCTACGAGCAGTACTTC; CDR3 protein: CASREGIAEAYEQYF
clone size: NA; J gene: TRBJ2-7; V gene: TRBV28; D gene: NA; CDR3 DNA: TGTGCCAGCCAGGGAACCTTTTACGAGCAGTACTTC; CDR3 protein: CASQGTFYEQYF
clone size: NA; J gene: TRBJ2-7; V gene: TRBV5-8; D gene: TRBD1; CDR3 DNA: TGTGCCAGCAGCTTAGGGACAGGGCCGTGGTACGAGCAGTACTTC; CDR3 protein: CASSLGTGPWYEQYF
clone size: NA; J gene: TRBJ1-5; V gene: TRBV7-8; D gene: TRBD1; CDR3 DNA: TGTGCCAGCAGCCGCGGGACAGGGGGCGGTCAGCCCCAGCATTTT; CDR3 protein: CASSRGTGGGQPQHF
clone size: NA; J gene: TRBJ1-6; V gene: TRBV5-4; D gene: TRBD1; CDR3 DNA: TGTGCCAGCAGCTCCACTTCAGGGGGCGCCCCCCTCCACTTT; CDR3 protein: CASSSTSGGAPLHF
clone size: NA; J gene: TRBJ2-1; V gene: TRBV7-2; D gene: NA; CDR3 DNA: TGTGCCAGCAGCTTAGAACTAGACTCCTACAATGAGCAGTTCTTC; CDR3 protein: CASSLELDSYNEQFF
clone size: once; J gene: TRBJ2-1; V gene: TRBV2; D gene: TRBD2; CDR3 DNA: TGTGCCAGCCGTCGACTAGCGGGAGGGCCTCGGTTTAGTGAGCAGTTCTTC; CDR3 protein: CASRRLAGGPRFSEQFF
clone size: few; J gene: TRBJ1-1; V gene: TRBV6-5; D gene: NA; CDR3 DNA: TGTGCCAGCAGTTATTCTCAGGATGGCACTGAAGCTTTCTTT; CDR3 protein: CASSYSQDGTEAFF